The 27 T cell receptor beta chains below were found in one sample sequenced in a study of OX40 agonist ivuxolimab in advanced cancers. The method was immunoSEQ multiplex PCR; TCRdb's version includes in-frame clones alone and lacks a portion of them. The table records more than 20,000 clones, roughly 70% of them present only once. The specimen was CD4+ or CD8+ T cells sorted from blood, collected in a trial of the OX40 agonist ivuxolimab. These receptors came from an adult with an advanced solid tumor such as melanoma, head and neck, liver or kidney cancer.

A word on this clone: This may arise from a read error, as a much more abundant clone is one base away. The conserved final phenylalanine or tryptophan is absent from the CDR3, which likely points to a read error. This chain joins TRBV11-2 and TRBJ1-2; D is uncertain. Germline assignment: CDR1 SGHAT and CDR2 FQNNGV. The V and J ends lost 2 bases and 4 bases respectively, with 8 bases between them. This CDR3 is 13 amino acids long. The CDR3 DNA is TGTGCCAGCAGCTTAAACAGATTCTATGGCTACACCCTC. Its protein is CASSLNRFYGYTL.

The chain couples TRBV29-1 to TRBJ2-3, with D possibly matching TRBD1 (6 bases). The CDR3 has 15 amino acids. The V end lost 2 bases, the J end lost 1 base, and 13 bases lay between the germline ends. Germline CDR1 is SQVTM and CDR2 is ANQGSEA. CDR3 sequence (DNA): TGCAGCGTTGAACGAGGCAGGGGAGGCACAGATACGCAGTATTTT. This sequence encodes CSVERGRGGTDTQYF.

This clone was observed once. The chain recombines TRBV11-2 with TRBJ2-3, with 8 bases fitting TRBD2. Germline CDR1 SGHAT, CDR2 FQNNGV. This CDR3 has 15 residues. V lost 5 bases to trimming and J lost 6 bases; unmatched junction nucleotides: 10. The CDR3 bases are TGTGCCAGCAGCCTTACTAGCGGCCCCTCCGATACGCAGTATTTT. It yields the protein CASSLTSGPSDTQYF.

This clone was seen many times. The CDR3 is CASRVGLAGGLSYEQYF. For the CDR3, the DNA is TGTGCCAGCAGGGTTGGACTAGCGGGGGGCCTCTCCTACGAGCAGTACTTC. This chain uses TRBV2 with TRBJ2-7; 14 bases align to TRBD2. The CDR3 contains 17 residues. With V trimmed by 6 bases and J by 0 bases, 7 bases remained unmatched. CDR1 is SNHLY, CDR2 FYNNEI, per germline. The variable domain in full, with the rest retrieved from reference TRBV2 and TRBJ2-7, is EPEVTQTPSHQVTQMGQEVILRCVPISNHLYFYWYRQILGQKVEFLVSFYNNEISEKSEIFDDQFSVERPDGSNFTLKIRSTKLEDSAMYFCASRVGLAGGLSYEQYFGPGTRLTVT.

The chain links TRBV2 to TRBJ2-1; 10 bases agree with TRBD1. The CDR3 is made up of 16 amino acids. The V gene's germline CDR1 is SNHLY and CDR2 FYNNEI. V trimming: 6 bases; J trimming: 4 bases; junction bases outside the gene matches: 9. The CDR3 region is CASRAGTGESYNEQFF. CDR3 DNA: TGTGCCAGCAGAGCCGGGACAGGGGAATCGTACAATGAGCAGTTCTTC.

This chain uses TRBV6-6 with TRBJ1-1; no reliable D call. Per germline, CDR1 MNHNY and CDR2 SVGAGI (reference sequence). The CDR3 extends over 12 amino acids. Trimming cost V 5 bases and J 1 base, with 5 bases left between them. The CDR3 sequence is CASSKTNTEAFF. The CDR3 DNA follows: TGTGCCAGCAGTAAAACGAACACTGAAGCTTTCTTT.

The chain has TRBV10-1 and TRBJ2-3; D call uncertain. The CDR3 spans 14 residues. The germline V and J ends were trimmed by 3 bases and 3 bases, with 10 bases remaining between them. Germline V lookup: CDR1 WNHNN, CDR2 SYGVQD (reference sequence). In DNA form, the CDR3 reads TGCGCCAGCAGTGAACGGTCGAGGACAGATACGCAGTATTTT. The encoded protein is CASSERSRTDTQYF.

J is TRBJ2-1 and V is TRBV27; D possibly uses TRBD1 or TRBD2 (5 bases each). Trimming removed 3 bases at V and 2 bases at J, with 11 bases between. The CDR3 totals 15 residues. Germline CDR1 reads MNHEY; CDR2 reads SMNVEV (reference sequence). The CDR3 region has the DNA TGTGCCAGCAGTTTGGGGACGCCTACCTACAATGAGCAGTTCTTC. Its protein product is CASSLGTPTYNEQFF.

The V call is TRBV30, the J call TRBJ2-3; TRBD2 aligns across 8 bases. Trimming took 4 bases from V and 0 from J; bases not matched to a gene: 6. CDR1 and CDR2 from the germline V gene are GTSNPN and SVGIG (reference sequence). The CDR3 contains 15 residues. The CDR3: CAWKSGGTSTDTQYF. Written as DNA, the CDR3 is TGTGCCTGGAAGTCGGGGGGGACTAGCACAGATACGCAGTATTTT.

The genes are TRBV5-6 and TRBJ2-1; weak D call: TRBD1 (6 bases). Trimming removed 1 base from V and 8 bases from J, with 16 bases in between. Germline assignment: CDR1 SGHDT and CDR2 YYEEEE. The CDR3 has 15 residues. The chain's CDR3 is CASSLHRVEADEQFF. CDR3 coding DNA: TGTGCCAGCAGCTTGCACAGGGTGGAGGCGGATGAGCAGTTCTTC.

The V and J genes are TRBV9 and TRBJ1-4; D might be TRBD1 (5 bases). Germline CDR1 is SGDLS and CDR2 is YYNGEE. The germline V and J ends were trimmed by 3 bases and 3 bases, with 15 bases remaining between them. CDR3 length: 16 amino acids. CDR3: CASSAEGIGANEKLFF. As DNA, the CDR3 is TGTGCCAGCAGCGCCGAGGGGATAGGCGCTAATGAAAAACTGTTTTTT.

The V gene is TRBV11-2, the J gene TRBJ2-2; unclear D gene. Trimming took off 5 bases at V and 5 bases at J, with 9 bases between the two ends. This CDR3 is 13 amino acids long. Germline V gene data show CDR1 as SGHAT and CDR2 as FQNNGV. The CDR3 sequence is CASSPTVTGELFF. DNA for the CDR3: TGTGCCAGCAGCCCGACCGTGACCGGGGAGCTGTTTTTT.

This clone turned up a few times. The chain recombines TRBV5-6 with TRBJ2-7; 11 nucleotides align to TRBD1. The CDR3 totals 17 residues. In germline, CDR1 is SGHDT, CDR2 YYEEEE. Trimming cost V 3 bases and J 3 bases; bases outside gene matches: 11. The CDR3 DNA is TGTGCCAGCAGCTCGAGGTATGGGACAGGGGGTTTCTACGAGCAGTACTTC. The encoded protein is CASSSRYGTGGFYEQYF.

The chain recombines TRBV4-1 with TRBJ1-1, with D perhaps matching TRBD1 (5 bases). The CDR3 consists of 13 residues. The ends were cut back, 4 bases at V and 5 bases at J, with 11 bases in the middle. Germline V CDR1 and CDR2: MGHRA, YSYEKL. The CDR3 coding sequence is TGCGCCAGCAGCCTCCTAGGGGAAACTGAAGCTTTCTTT. The encoded protein is CASSLLGETEAFF.

The chain employs TRBV14 and TRBJ2-7; 7 bases are a match to TRBD1. The junction had 7 bases not matched to a gene; V was cut back by 6 bases and J by 2 bases. From germline, CDR1 is SGHDN and CDR2 FVKESK. The CDR3 spans 14 residues. In nucleotides, the CDR3 is TGTGCCAGCAGTCCACCGGGACAGCCCTACGAGCAGTACTTC. It specifies CASSPPGQPYEQYF.

The CDR3 loop reads CASSPAIGATNEKLFF. CDR3 in DNA: TGTGCCAGCAGCCCTGCTATTGGGGCAACTAATGAAAAACTGTTTTTT. The chain uses TRBV11-2 and TRBJ1-4; D uncertain. The length of the CDR3 is 16 residues. The ends were cut back, 5 bases at V and 0 bases at J, with 13 bases in the middle. CDR1 and CDR2 from the germline V gene are SGHAT and FQNNGV. Using reference TRBV11-2 and TRBJ1-4 for the parts outside the CDR3, the full variable domain is EAGVAQSPRYKIIEKRQSVAFWCNPISGHATLYWYQQILGQGPKLLIQFQNNGVVDDSQLPKDRFSAERLKGVDSTLKIQPAKLEDSAVYLCASSPAIGATNEKLFFGSGTQLSVL.

V and J are TRBV6-5 and TRBJ2-7; no reliable D call. V dropped 0 bases and J dropped 3 bases, with 6 bases sitting between them. CDR1 and CDR2 from the germline V gene are MNHEY and SVGAGI. The length of the CDR3 is 13 residues. The CDR3 region has the DNA TGTGCCAGCAGTTACTCGTCCATCTACGAGCAGTACTTC. Protein sequence: CASSYSSIYEQYF.

The CDR3 reads CSVPPTAPVLDYTF. As DNA, the CDR3 is TGCAGCGTGCCCCCGACAGCCCCTGTGCTAGACTACACCTTC. V usage is TRBV29-1 and J usage is TRBJ1-2; D possibly corresponds to TRBD1 (5 bases). Germline V gene lookup returns CDR1 SQVTM and CDR2 ANQGSEA. V was pared by 6 bases and J by 10 bases, with 24 bases between. CDR3 length: 14 amino acids.

This chain joins TRBV2 and TRBJ2-7; the match to TRBD2 covers 11 bases. This CDR3 is built from 14 residues. V trimming: 3 bases; J trimming: 7 bases; junction bases outside the gene matches: 5. Germline CDR1 reads SNHLY; CDR2 reads FYNNEI. CDR3 in amino acids: CASSDLAGGQEQYF. DNA for the CDR3: TGTGCCAGCAGTGATTTAGCGGGGGGGCAAGAGCAGTACTTC.

This clone was detected only a few times. The rearrangement links TRBV28 to TRBJ2-1, with D unclear. Trimming took 2 bases from V and 0 from J, leaving 8 bases between them. Germline V gene sequence: CDR1 MDHEN, CDR2 SYDVKM. The CDR3 contains 15 residues. In nucleotides, the CDR3 is TGTGCCAGCAGTTTAACTTCTAGCTCCTACAATGAGCAGTTCTTC. Residues: CASSLTSSSYNEQFF.

The table lists this clone with a count of one. The genes are TRBV19 and TRBJ1-4; no reliable D call. The CDR3 totals 14 residues. Trimming shortened V by 10 bases and J by 4 bases, and 16 bases separated the two germline ends. Germline V lookup: CDR1 LNHDA, CDR2 SQIVND (reference sequence). The CDR3: CAISQGLGNEKLFF. The CDR3 DNA is TGTGCCATTAGCCAAGGTCTGGGTAATGAAAAACTGTTTTTT.

CDR3 sequence reads: CASSLDPRGHPYNEQFF. CDR3 bases: TGTGCCAGCAGCTTGGACCCCCGGGGACACCCCTACAATGAGCAGTTCTTC. The rearrangement links TRBV5-6 to TRBJ2-1, with D possibly TRBD1 on 6 matching bases. V was cut by 0 bases and J by 2 bases, with 15 bases left in between. The length of the CDR3 is 17 residues. Germline loops: CDR1 SGHDT, CDR2 YYEEEE.

Written as DNA, the CDR3 is TGTGCCAGCAGCTCAATACACTCGGGACCGAGGGAGCAGTACTTC. Translating gives CASSSIHSGPREQYF. The genes are TRBV7-2 and TRBJ2-7, with D perhaps TRBD1 or TRBD2 (5 bases each). The CDR3 sequence is 15 residues long. Trimming took 4 bases from V and 7 from J, leaving 20 bases between them. Germline V gene lookup returns CDR1 SGHTA and CDR2 FQGNSA. The whole variable domain, remainder taken from reference TRBV7-2 and TRBJ2-7, is GAGVSQSPSNKVTEKGKDVELRCDPISGHTALYWYRQSLGQGLEFLIYFQGNSAPDKSGLPSDRFSAERTGGSVSTLTIQRTQQEDSAVYLCASSSIHSGPREQYFGPGTRLTVT.

Only a few counts were recorded for this clone. The sample holds other DNA sequences that translate to the same CDR3. The V and J genes are TRBV4-3 and TRBJ2-2; TRBD2 agrees at 11 bases. The CDR3 covers 15 residues. V dropped 4 bases and J dropped 4; count of bases not matched to a gene: 2. CDR1 and CDR2 (germline): LGHNA, YSLEER. The CDR3 sequence is CASSPGTSGTGELFF. The DNA of the CDR3 is TGCGCCAGCAGCCCCGGGACTAGCGGCACCGGGGAGCTGTTTTTT.

This rearrangement joins TRBV28 to TRBJ1-5, with 10 bases aligning to TRBD1. CDR1 is MDHEN and CDR2 is SYDVKM in the germline V gene. Trimming took 3 bases from V and 4 from J; bases not matched to a gene: 9. The CDR3 spans 17 residues. The chain's CDR3 is CASSFPGTGEQNQPQHF. The DNA of the CDR3 is TGTGCCAGCAGTTTCCCCGGGACAGGGGAACAGAATCAGCCCCAGCATTTT.

Note on this clone: Its ends do not fully match the called genes, so a read error is possible. The gene calls are TRBV5-6 and TRBJ1-2; D uncertain. The CDR3 loop spans 12 amino acids. Germline loops: CDR1 SGHDT, CDR2 YYEEEE. The CDR3 region is CASSLEPHFREF. CDR3 bases: TGTGCCAGCAGCTTGGAGCCCCACTTCCGGGAGTTC.

V and J are TRBV19 and TRBJ1-6, with 9 bases lining up with TRBD1. The trim removed 3 bases at V and 5 bases at J, leaving 2 bases unmatched. Germline-derived CDR1 and CDR2 are LNHDA and SQIVND (reference sequence). The CDR3 runs to 15 residues. The CDR3 loop reads CASSMYRGHNSPLHF. The CDR3 DNA is TGTGCCAGTAGTATGTACAGGGGGCATAATTCACCCCTCCACTTT. Drawing the rest from reference TRBV19 and TRBJ1-6, the complete variable domain is DGGITQSPKYLFRKEGQNVTLSCEQNLNHDAMYWYRQDPGQGLRLIYYSQIVNDFQKGDIAEGYSVSREKKESFPLTVTSAQKNPTAFYLCASSMYRGHNSPLHFGNGTRLTVT.